This is a list of T cell receptor beta chains from one sample in a study of blood T cell repertoires in COVID-19. Using immunoSEQ multiplex PCR, the repertoire was profiled, and TCRdb retains in-frame clones only, with some absent. The data contain around 190,000 clones, around 86% of them singletons. Sample: peripheral blood. Receptor source: a woman in her 70s with COVID-19, enrolled during active disease. CDR3s include the opening cysteine and the closing phenylalanine or tryptophan.

v_gene	CDR3aa
TRBV18	CASSPPESGGNTIYF
TRBV3-1/TRBV3-2	CASSRGGPDTQYF
TRBV6-6	CASRLFASLSGELFF
TRBV18	CASSEGLGETQYF
TRBV18	CASSMALYNEQFF
TRBV2	CASRATSADYEQYF
TRBV5-1	CASSLPGSRGTGELFF
TRBV19	CASSQRTSSLNTGELFF
TRBV7-3	CASSLDRPGPYEQYF
TRBV7-3	CASSLADRGRGETQYF
TRBV10-3	CAIRGGTGVSDTQYF
TRBV19	CASTLLGLGEKLFF
TRBV15	CATSRDWQGNTIYF
TRBV5-1	CASSELAGATGELFF
TRBV9	CASSVTGVYGYTF
TRBV11-2	CASSARSGSGRYEQYF
TRBV19	CASSIGDTSGEKLFF
TRBV6-5	CAAMGQGARTEAFF
TRBV6-5	CASSRDRPSAYEQYF
TRBV18	CASSPNTGLQETQYF
TRBV19	CASSISGVTGELFF
TRBV2	CASSEVLEWSNQPQHF
TRBV29-1	CSVMPRDEQFF
TRBV7-9	CASSLGDRGHEKLFF
TRBV19	CASSIGQLNTEAFF
TRBV19	CASKGDTQYF
TRBV5-1	CASSPSGNNQPQHF
TRBV11-3	CASSLGAGAYTGELFF
TRBV6-2/TRBV6-3	CASSPSDRANQPQHF
TRBV2	CASSDDRGGQPQHF
TRBV6-5	CASRQGETSAYEQYF
TRBV3-1/TRBV3-2	CASSQGGLRGLTDTQYF
TRBV27	CASSGQGRGEAFF